The rows below give T cell receptor beta chains drawn from one sample of a study of T cells after yellow fever vaccination. TCRdb recomputed calls from the 5' RACE reads with MiXCR, one row per CDR3 protein. Of about 300,000 distinct CDR3 sequences in the sample, around 8.6% were seen once. The source was CD4+ T cells sorted from PBMCs, collected 5 days after the yellow fever booster vaccination. These TCRs come from a man in his late teens or twenties who received the YFV17D yellow fever vaccine. Both conserved end residues are part of each CDR3. The D gene is left open where the match is weak. The size entry is marked missing in some rows and otherwise reads once, few, many or a size class.

D: NA
V: TRBV10-2
size: NA
J: TRBJ2-7
CDR3: CASIPIDRQGSYEQYF
DNA: TGCGCCAGCATCCCTATCGACAGGCAGGGCTCCTACGAGCAGTACTTC

D: NA
V: TRBV4-1
size: NA
J: TRBJ1-2
CDR3: CASSQAREGDYGYTF
DNA: TGCGCCAGCAGCCAAGCTCGGGAGGGAGACTATGGCTACACCTTC

D: NA
V: TRBV4-3
size: many
J: TRBJ2-2
CDR3: CASRDYTGELFF
DNA: TGCGCCAGCAGGGACTACACCGGGGAGCTGTTTTTT

D: TRBD2
V: TRBV25-1
size: NA
J: TRBJ2-2
CDR3: CASSETSANTGELFF
DNA: TGTGCCAGCAGTGAGACTAGCGCCAACACCGGGGAGCTGTTTTTT

D: NA
V: TRBV20-1
size: many
J: TRBJ1-2
CDR3: CSASDEFNYGYTF
DNA: TGCAGTGCTAGTGACGAGTTTAACTATGGCTACACCTTC

D: NA
V: TRBV5-1
size: NA
J: TRBJ1-6
CDR3: CASSQVGDSPLHF
DNA: TGCGCCAGCAGCCAGGTGGGGGACTCACCCCTCCACTTT

D: NA
V: TRBV7-2
size: NA
J: TRBJ2-1
CDR3: CASSLVRGNTAYNEQFF
DNA: TGTGCCAGCAGCTTAGTACGTGGGAACACTGCCTACAATGAGCAGTTCTTC

D: NA
V: TRBV4-2
size: few
J: TRBJ2-7
CDR3: CASSQVSQGPREQYF
DNA: TGTGCCAGCAGCCAAGTGTCACAGGGACCACGCGAGCAGTACTTC

D: TRBD2
V: TRBV20-1
size: NA
J: TRBJ2-3
CDR3: CSGGGALPDTQYF
DNA: TGCAGTGGCGGGGGGGCCCTCCCAGATACGCAGTATTTT

D: NA
V: TRBV5-1
size: NA
J: TRBJ1-1
CDR3: CASSFYGEHGTEAFF
DNA: TGCGCCAGCAGCTTCTACGGGGAGCATGGCACTGAAGCTTTCTTT

D: NA
V: TRBV27
size: many
J: TRBJ2-1
CDR3: CASSPPGGIEQFF
DNA: TGTGCCAGCAGCCCCCCCGGGGGCATTGAGCAGTTCTTC

D: NA
V: TRBV5-1
size: many
J: TRBJ2-1
CDR3: CASSLVEGNEQFF
DNA: TGCGCCAGCAGCTTGGTGGAGGGCAATGAGCAGTTCTTC

D: TRBD2
V: TRBV5-1
size: many
J: TRBJ2-5
CDR3: CASSEGASGGQETQYF
DNA: TGCGCCAGCTCAGAAGGGGCTAGCGGGGGCCAAGAGACCCAGTACTTC

D: NA
V: TRBV4-3
size: NA
J: TRBJ1-6
CDR3: CASSQDRRDNSPLHF
DNA: TGCGCCAGCAGCCAAGATCGCAGGGATAATTCACCCCTCCACTTT

D: NA
V: TRBV4-1
size: few
J: TRBJ1-1
CDR3: CASRGTGRNTEAFF
DNA: TGCGCCAGCAGAGGCACAGGGAGGAACACTGAAGCTTTCTTT

D: NA
V: TRBV6-5
size: NA
J: TRBJ2-2
CDR3: CASSYGGSVGGELFF
DNA: TGTGCCAGCAGTTACGGGGGTAGCGTGGGCGGGGAGCTGTTTTTT

D: NA
V: TRBV30
size: few
J: TRBJ2-5
CDR3: CAWTLGGWETQYF
DNA: TGTGCCTGGACCCTCGGGGGCTGGGAGACCCAGTACTTC

D: TRBD1
V: TRBV10-3
size: NA
J: TRBJ2-1
CDR3: CAARTGGLNEQFF
DNA: TGTGCCGCGCGGACAGGGGGGCTGAATGAGCAGTTCTTC

D: NA
V: TRBV18
size: few
J: TRBJ1-3
CDR3: CASSPRLGRSGNTIYF
DNA: TGTGCCAGCTCACCACGATTGGGACGGAGTGGAAACACCATATATTTT

D: NA
V: TRBV5-1
size: many
J: TRBJ1-6
CDR3: CASSFEGLNSPLHF
DNA: TGCGCCAGCAGCTTCGAGGGGCTGAATTCACCCCTCCACTTT

D: NA
V: TRBV6-2/TRBV6-3
size: NA
J: TRBJ2-7
CDR3: CASTKTRTMIYEQYF
DNA: TGTGCCAGCACAAAGACCAGGACGATGATCTACGAGCAGTACTTC

D: NA
V: TRBV12-3/TRBV12-4
size: few
J: TRBJ1-5
CDR3: CASRRTASNQPQHF
DNA: TGTGCCAGCAGACGGACAGCTAGCAATCAGCCCCAGCATTTT

D: NA
V: TRBV6-5
size: few
J: TRBJ2-3
CDR3: CASSATILIDTQYF
DNA: TGTGCCAGCAGTGCGACCATTCTTATCGATACGCAGTATTTT

D: TRBD1
V: TRBV6-5
size: few
J: TRBJ1-2
CDR3: CASRPHGAQGGGYTF
DNA: TGTGCCAGCAGACCTCACGGGGCACAGGGGGGTGGCTACACCTTC

D: NA
V: TRBV20-1
size: NA
J: TRBJ2-3
CDR3: CGTSQSTDTQYF
DNA: TGCGGGACTTCACAAAGCACAGATACGCAGTATTTT

D: NA
V: TRBV20-1
size: few
J: TRBJ1-1
CDR3: CSAKGSGIPEAFF
DNA: TGCAGTGCCAAAGGTTCAGGGATCCCTGAAGCTTTCTTT

D: NA
V: TRBV7-9
size: few
J: TRBJ1-5
CDR3: CASSPAGSNQPQHF
DNA: TGTGCCAGCAGCCCCGCCGGCAGCAATCAGCCCCAGCATTTT

D: TRBD2
V: TRBV6-5
size: few
J: TRBJ2-7
CDR3: CASRSPGLAYEQYF
DNA: TGTGCCAGCAGGTCCCCGGGACTAGCTTACGAGCAGTACTTC

D: TRBD1
V: TRBV12-3/TRBV12-4
size: many
J: TRBJ2-1
CDR3: CASTLRDRGLDEQFF
DNA: TGTGCCAGCACCCTCCGGGACAGGGGCCTCGATGAGCAGTTCTTC

D: TRBD2
V: TRBV20-1
size: NA
J: TRBJ2-3
CDR3: CSAEDPRQRGGTDTQYF
DNA: TGCAGTGCTGAGGACCCCCGACAGCGGGGGGGAACAGATACGCAGTATTTT

D: TRBD1
V: TRBV6-5
size: NA
J: TRBJ2-5
CDR3: CASHRQGETQYF
DNA: TGTGCCAGCCATAGACAGGGTGAGACCCAGTACTTC

D: NA
V: TRBV2
size: few
J: TRBJ1-4
CDR3: CASIPGMAGEKLFF
DNA: TGTGCCAGCATACCTGGGATGGCCGGGGAAAAACTGTTTTTT

D: TRBD1
V: TRBV7-8
size: NA
J: TRBJ2-1
CDR3: CASSSYRGPGYNEQFF
DNA: TGTGCCAGCAGCTCGTACAGGGGGCCAGGGTACAATGAGCAGTTCTTC

D: TRBD1
V: TRBV7-3
size: few
J: TRBJ1-2
CDR3: CASSLDRVEGYTF
DNA: TGTGCCAGCAGCTTAGACAGGGTAGAAGGCTACACCTTC

D: NA
V: TRBV29-1
size: NA
J: TRBJ2-3
CDR3: CSGRREGGFIWTDTQYF
DNA: TGCAGCGGACGACGTGAGGGGGGTTTTATTTGGACAGATACGCAGTATTTT

D: NA
V: TRBV7-8
size: many
J: TRBJ1-6
CDR3: CASSLVDSPLHF
DNA: TGTGCCAGCAGCTTAGTCGATTCACCCCTCCACTTT

D: NA
V: TRBV5-4
size: few
J: TRBJ1-6
CDR3: CASSLARVQGAQPLHF
DNA: TGTGCCAGCAGCTTGGCGCGGGTTCAGGGAGCCCAACCCCTCCACTTT

D: NA
V: TRBV6-5
size: many
J: TRBJ1-6
CDR3: CATNPRDGHSPLHF
DNA: TGTGCCACCAACCCCCGGGACGGTCATTCACCCCTCCACTTT

D: NA
V: TRBV7-2
size: NA
J: TRBJ1-4
CDR3: CASSPQGWPNEKLFF
DNA: TGTGCCAGCAGCCCCCAGGGATGGCCCAATGAAAAACTGTTTTTT

D: NA
V: TRBV4-3
size: many
J: TRBJ1-3
CDR3: CASSQVQGYSGNTIYF
DNA: TGCGCCAGCAGCCAAGTGCAGGGATACTCTGGAAACACCATATATTTT

D: NA
V: TRBV30
size: NA
J: TRBJ2-5
CDR3: CAWSVGGPSETQYF
DNA: TGTGCCTGGAGTGTGGGTGGCCCCTCAGAGACCCAGTACTTC

D: TRBD1
V: TRBV5-1
size: many
J: TRBJ1-2
CDR3: CASSSTTGVGGYTF
DNA: TGCGCCAGCAGCTCAACGACAGGGGTTGGAGGCTACACCTTC

D: NA
V: TRBV7-2
size: NA
J: TRBJ2-1
CDR3: CASTPYRVLGNEQFF
DNA: TGTGCCAGCACCCCCTACAGGGTGTTAGGCAATGAGCAGTTCTTC

D: NA
V: TRBV5-1
size: many
J: TRBJ1-2
CDR3: CASSPGTLGYTF
DNA: TGCGCCAGCAGTCCCGGGACTCTCGGCTACACCTTC

D: TRBD1
V: TRBV4-2
size: many
J: TRBJ2-5
CDR3: CASSQDQRDRGSQETQYF
DNA: TGTGCCAGCAGCCAAGATCAGCGGGACAGGGGATCGCAGGAGACCCAGTACTTC

D: NA
V: TRBV18
size: NA
J: TRBJ2-2
CDR3: CASSTTDNTGELFF
DNA: TGTGCCAGCTCAACGACAGACAACACCGGGGAGCTGTTTTTT

D: TRBD2
V: TRBV20-1
size: NA
J: TRBJ2-5
CDR3: CSASDRGGQETQYF
DNA: TGCAGTGCTAGTGACCGGGGGGGACAAGAGACCCAGTACTTC

D: NA
V: TRBV28
size: many
J: TRBJ1-1
CDR3: CASSVNTEAFF
DNA: TGTGCCAGCAGCGTGAACACTGAAGCTTTCTTT

D: NA
V: TRBV3-1
size: few
J: TRBJ1-6
CDR3: CASSQAPLGRSSYNSPLHF
DNA: TGTGCCAGCAGCCAAGCCCCCCTGGGCCGAAGCTCCTATAATTCACCCCTCCACTTT

D: NA
V: TRBV14
size: NA
J: TRBJ1-2
CDR3: CASSQAPSGLGYTF
DNA: TGTGCCAGCAGCCAAGCCCCCTCCGGGCTGGGCTACACCTTC

D: TRBD2
V: TRBV5-1
size: many
J: TRBJ2-3
CDR3: CASSSGTSGDTQYF
DNA: TGTGCCAGCAGCTCCGGGACTAGCGGTGATACGCAGTATTTT

D: TRBD2
V: TRBV7-2
size: few
J: TRBJ2-3
CDR3: CASSMTSGGADTQYF
DNA: TGTGCCAGCAGCATGACTAGCGGGGGGGCAGATACGCAGTATTTT

D: NA
V: TRBV20-1
size: many
J: TRBJ2-2
CDR3: CSARGSSGWAGELFF
DNA: TGCAGTGCTAGAGGAAGTTCAGGGTGGGCCGGGGAGCTGTTTTTT

D: NA
V: TRBV5-1
size: NA
J: TRBJ2-6
CDR3: CASSLVGGALSGANVLTF
DNA: TGCGCCAGCAGCTTGGTTGGGGGCGCCCTGAGTGGGGCCAACGTCCTGACTTTC

D: NA
V: TRBV24-1
size: NA
J: TRBJ1-3
CDR3: CATQGSGHTIYF
DNA: TGTGCCACACAGGGATCGGGACACACCATATATTTT

D: NA
V: TRBV10-3
size: NA
J: TRBJ2-1
CDR3: CAISGGASLEQFF
DNA: TGTGCCATCAGTGGAGGGGCTAGCCTAGAGCAGTTCTTC

D: NA
V: TRBV7-2
size: many
J: TRBJ1-5
CDR3: CASSLYTGNQPQHF
DNA: TGTGCCAGCAGCTTATATACAGGGAATCAGCCCCAGCATTTT

D: NA
V: TRBV7-8
size: few
J: TRBJ2-6
CDR3: CASSFRAGSSGANVLTF
DNA: TGTGCCAGCAGCTTTAGGGCAGGAAGCTCTGGGGCCAACGTCCTGACTTTC

D: TRBD2
V: TRBV4-3
size: few
J: TRBJ2-3
CDR3: CASSQESSGAYTTDTQYF
DNA: TGCGCCAGCAGCCAGGAAAGTAGCGGGGCCTATACCACAGATACGCAGTATTTT

D: NA
V: TRBV12-3/TRBV12-4
size: NA
J: TRBJ1-2
CDR3: CASSSNTGRPGNYGYTF
DNA: TGTGCCAGCAGTTCCAACACCGGACGCCCCGGGAACTATGGCTACACCTTC